These 6 T cell receptor beta chains were all obtained from the same sample, sequenced in a study of tumor-infiltrating lymphocytes in primary liver carcinoma. Joint extraction of RNA and DNA used roughly 19-33 mg of bulk tissue that was unsorted. A constant-region primer served to make TCR beta cDNA from about 0.45 ug total RNA. The TCR beta library was amplified through three nested multiplex PCR rounds in a modified ARM-PCR procedure. Each of the first two PCR rounds ran approximately 10 cycles with TRBV1-TRBV30 forward and C-beta reverse primers. MiXCR, applied by TCRdb to the multiplex PCR reads, yields one record per CDR3 protein. This table has approximately 54,000 distinct CDR3 sequences, over 65% appearing once. What was sequenced was liver tumor tissue from sampling region 2. The subset here: tumor region T2, inferior pole. The receptor set was obtained from a man aged 40-49 years with primary liver carcinoma and hepatitis B virus infection.

There are a few counts of this clonotype. One junction end disagrees with the germline gene, perhaps due to a read error. The genes are TRBV4-1 and TRBJ1-5; a possible D gene is TRBD1 (5 bases). The CDR3 is made up of 16 amino acids. The germline V gene encodes CDR1 MGHRA and CDR2 YSYEKL. The CDR3 loop reads CARSLRQGIGHQPQHF. The CDR3 nucleotides are TGTGCCAGGAGCTTACGCCAGGGTATAGGGCATCAGCCCCAGCATTTT.

A word on this clonotype: This is likely a read error, given that the CDR3 carries no conserved phenylalanine or tryptophan at its end. V and J are TRBV5-4 and TRBJ2-2; 7 nucleotides align to TRBD1. The germline gives CDR1 SGHNT, CDR2 YYREEE (reference sequence). The CDR3 consists of 15 residues. J gave up 9 bases and V 0 bases, and 8 bases lay outside the gene matches. The CDR3 DNA reads as TGTGCCAGCAGCTTGGGCAGACAGGGCACTAGGGAGCTGTTTTCT. It encodes CASSLGRQGTRELFS.

Concerning this clonotype: One end of the junction is discordant with germline, which a read error may explain. The CDR3 sequence is CDSSETANYGYTF. The CDR3 nucleotides read TGCGACAGTAGCGAGACAGCTAACTACGGCTACACCTTC. V usage is TRBV4-1 and J usage is TRBJ1-2; TRBD1 might be the D (5 bases). Per germline, CDR1 MGHRA and CDR2 YSYEKL. The CDR3 covers 13 residues.

Details on this clonotype: One end of the junction varies from germline; a read error may be responsible. The rearrangement joins TRBV12-3 or TRBV12-4 to TRBJ2-3; the D gene is possibly TRBD2 (6 bases). This CDR3 contains 15 residues. The CDR3 is CASSLGLRGWDTQYF. CDR3 sequence (DNA): TGTGCCAGCAGTTTAGGTCTGCGGGGTTGGGATACCCAGTATTTT.

Details on this clonotype: One base away lies a much larger clone, so this may be a sequencing read error. This chain uses TRBV25-1 with TRBJ2-3, with D possibly matching TRBD2 (5 bases). The CDR3 has 15 amino acids. Germline lookup yields CDR1 MGHDK and CDR2 SYGVNS. The CDR3 reads CTSSPDPGSTDTQYF. CDR3 DNA: TGTACCAGCAGCCCCGACCCGGGAAGCACAGATACGCAGTATTTT.

This clonotype was observed a few times. The rearrangement links TRBV7-3 to TRBJ2-3; maybe TRBD1 (6 bases). Germline values: CDR1 SGHTA, CDR2 FQGTGA. The V end was cut by 0 bases, the J end by 4 bases, with 11 bases between. CDR3 length equals 15 residues. This CDR3 reads CASSLTGGWSDTQYF. CDR3 nucleotides: TGTGCCAGCAGCTTAACAGGGGGTTGGTCAGATACGCAGTATTTT. Full variable domain (outside the CDR3, taken from reference TRBV7-3 and TRBJ2-3): GAGVSQTPSNKVTEKGKYVELRCDPISGHTALYWYRQSLGQGPEFLIYFQGTGAADDSGLPNDRFFAVRPEGSVSTLKIQRTERGDSAVYLCASSLTGGWSDTQYFGPGTRLTVL.